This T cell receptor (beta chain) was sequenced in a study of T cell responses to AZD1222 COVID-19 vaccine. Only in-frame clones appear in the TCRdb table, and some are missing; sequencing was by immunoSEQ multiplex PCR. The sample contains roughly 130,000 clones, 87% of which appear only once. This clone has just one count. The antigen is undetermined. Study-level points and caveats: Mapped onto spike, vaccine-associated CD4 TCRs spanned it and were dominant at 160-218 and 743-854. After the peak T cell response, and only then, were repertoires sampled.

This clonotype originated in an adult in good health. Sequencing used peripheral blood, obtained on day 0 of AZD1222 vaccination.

Here the CDR3 DNA reads TGTGCCAGCAGCTTGGATGGGACACACGGAGGCTACACCTTC. Translating it yields CASSLDGTHGGYTF. The genes are TRBV5-8 and TRBJ1-2; D may be TRBD1 (6 bases). The CDR3 length is 14 residues. CDR1 is SGHTS and CDR2 is YDEGEE in the germline V gene. Trimming cost V 0 bases and J 8 bases, with 14 bases left between them.